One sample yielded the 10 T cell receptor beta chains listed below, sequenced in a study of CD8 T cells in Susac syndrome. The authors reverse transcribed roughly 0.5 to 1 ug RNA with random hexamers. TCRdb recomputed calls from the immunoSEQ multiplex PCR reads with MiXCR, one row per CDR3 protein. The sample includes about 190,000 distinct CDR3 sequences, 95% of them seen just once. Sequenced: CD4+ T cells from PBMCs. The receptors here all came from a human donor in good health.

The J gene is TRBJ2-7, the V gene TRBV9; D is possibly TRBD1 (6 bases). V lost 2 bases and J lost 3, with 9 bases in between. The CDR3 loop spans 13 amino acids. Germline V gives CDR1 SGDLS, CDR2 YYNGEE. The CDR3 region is CASSVPQGYEQYF. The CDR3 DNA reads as TGTGCCAGCAGCGTTCCACAGGGCTACGAGCAGTACTTC.

The CDR3 protein is CASSPTGESPLHF. The CDR3 DNA reads as TGTGCCAGCTCGCCTACAGGGGAATCACCCCTCCACTTT. The rearrangement uses TRBV18 and TRBJ1-6; 7 bases map to TRBD1. V shed 6 bases, J shed 10 bases, and the junction held 6 bases outside the gene matches. The CDR3 runs to 13 residues. The germline gives CDR1 KGHSH, CDR2 LQKENI.

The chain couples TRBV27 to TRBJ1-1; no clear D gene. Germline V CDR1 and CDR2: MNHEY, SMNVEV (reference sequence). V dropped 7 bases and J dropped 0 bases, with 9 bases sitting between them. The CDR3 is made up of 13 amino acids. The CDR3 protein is CASIILMNTEAFF. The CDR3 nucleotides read TGTGCCAGCATCATTCTCATGAACACTGAAGCTTTCTTT.

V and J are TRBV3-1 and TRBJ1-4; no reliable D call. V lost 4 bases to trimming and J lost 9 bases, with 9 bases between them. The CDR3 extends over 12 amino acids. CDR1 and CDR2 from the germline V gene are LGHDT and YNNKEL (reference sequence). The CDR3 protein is CASSLTSQKLFF. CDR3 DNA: TGTGCCAGCAGCCTGACAAGTCAAAAACTGTTTTTT.

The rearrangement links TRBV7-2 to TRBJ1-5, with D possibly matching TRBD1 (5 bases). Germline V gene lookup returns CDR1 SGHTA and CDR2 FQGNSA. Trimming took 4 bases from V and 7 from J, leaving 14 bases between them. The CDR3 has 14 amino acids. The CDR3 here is CASSSGFSGQPQHF. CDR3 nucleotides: TGTGCCAGCAGCTCCGGATTTTCAGGGCAGCCCCAGCATTTT.

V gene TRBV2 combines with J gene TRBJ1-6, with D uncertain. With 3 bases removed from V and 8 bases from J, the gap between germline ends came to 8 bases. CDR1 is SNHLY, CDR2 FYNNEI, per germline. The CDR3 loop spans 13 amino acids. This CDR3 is CASSDLGYSPLHF. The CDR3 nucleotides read TGTGCCAGCAGTGACTTAGGCTATTCACCCCTCCACTTT. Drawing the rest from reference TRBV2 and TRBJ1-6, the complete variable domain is EPEVTQTPSHQVTQMGQEVILRCVPISNHLYFYWYRQILGQKVEFLVSFYNNEISEKSEIFDDQFSVERPDGSNFTLKIRSTKLEDSAMYFCASSDLGYSPLHFGNGTRLTVT.

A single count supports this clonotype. The CDR3 DNA follows: TGTGCCACCCAACAGGGGTTCCAAGAGACCCAGTACTTC. Translation gives CATQQGFQETQYF. This rearrangement joins TRBV12-3 or TRBV12-4 to TRBJ2-5; 7 bases are a match to TRBD1. This CDR3 region has 13 residues. V gave up 10 bases and J gave up 1 base; unmatched junction bases: 6.

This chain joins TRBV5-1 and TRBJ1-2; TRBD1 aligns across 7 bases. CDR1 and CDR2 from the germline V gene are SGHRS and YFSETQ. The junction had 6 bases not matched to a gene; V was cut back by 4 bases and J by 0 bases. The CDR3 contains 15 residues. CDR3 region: CASSTGQLTNYGYTF. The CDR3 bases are TGCGCCAGCAGCACGGGACAGCTTACTAACTATGGCTACACCTTC.

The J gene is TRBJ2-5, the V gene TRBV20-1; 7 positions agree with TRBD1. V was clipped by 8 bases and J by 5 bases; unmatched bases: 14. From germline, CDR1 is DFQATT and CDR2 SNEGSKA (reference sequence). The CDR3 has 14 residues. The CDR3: CSSDPKGQAETQYF. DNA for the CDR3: TGCAGTTCGGACCCCAAAGGACAGGCGGAGACCCAGTACTTC.

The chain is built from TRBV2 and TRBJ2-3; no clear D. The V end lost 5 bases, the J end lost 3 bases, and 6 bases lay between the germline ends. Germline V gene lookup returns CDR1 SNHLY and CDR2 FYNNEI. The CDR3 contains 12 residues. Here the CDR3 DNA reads TGTGCCAGCAGTCGAGTTACAGATACGCAGTATTTT. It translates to CASSRVTDTQYF.